This entry is about one TCR beta chain. Its specificity is unknown. Sequenced with the Oncomine TCR Beta short-read assay was DNA taken from cultured CD4+ T cells. TCRdb re-called the PCR reads through MiXCR, storing one row per CDR3 protein. The sample shows 12,000 to 15,000 distinct CDR3 sequences, roughly 34% of them seen only once. These data originate in a study of vaccination and CD4 T cells after COVID-19. Documented treatment: approximately 9-day PBMC culture with coronavirus spike peptide pools or control peptides (ViraFEST assay). ViraFEST enlarged antigen-specific T cell populations with peptide pools and afterwards sequenced TCRs. Before Alpha, Beta and Delta appeared in the US, convalescents tested positive (March–December 2020). CDR3 length equals 14 residues. V was cut by 4 bases and J by 7 bases, with 14 bases left in between. Germline CDR1 and CDR2: MNHEY and SVGEGT.

The gene calls are TRBV6-2 or TRBV6-3 and TRBJ1-5; D is possibly TRBD1 (6 bases). The clonotype originates from a human donor with COVID-19. The sample comprised cultured CD4+ T cells from blood. CDR3 loop: CASSFRGFDQPQHF. CDR3 sequence (DNA): TGTGCCAGCAGTTTCAGGGGATTCGACCAGCCCCAGCATTTT.